Listed here are 32 T cell receptor beta chains from one sample, sequenced in a study of OX40 agonist ivuxolimab in advanced cancers. Produced via immunoSEQ multiplex PCR; TCRdb's table is partial and in-frame only. There are about 54,000 clones in the sample; around 88% occur only once, and about 1.4% lies in the top ten. The sample here was CD4+ or CD8+ T cells sorted from blood, taken in a trial of the OX40 agonist ivuxolimab. The origin of the receptors is an adult with an advanced solid tumor such as melanoma, head and neck, liver or kidney cancer.

V and J are TRBV10-2 and TRBJ1-1; D is uncertain. This CDR3 spans 13 amino acids. The germline V gene encodes CDR1 WSHSY and CDR2 SAAADI. Trimming took off 6 bases at V and 1 base at J, with 9 bases between the two ends. CDR3 in amino acids: CASRGQENTEAFF. In DNA form, the CDR3 reads TGCGCCAGCAGGGGTCAGGAGAACACTGAAGCTTTCTTT.

The rearrangement uses TRBV10-1 and TRBJ2-1, with D possibly TRBD1 on 6 matching bases. Trimming pared 2 bases from V and 5 bases from J, leaving 13 bases between. CDR1 is WNHNN and CDR2 is SYGVQD in the germline V gene (reference sequence). The CDR3 runs 15 residues. CDR3 sequence (DNA): TGCGCCAGCAGTGAGGGGGGCGCGGGCGACAATGAGCAGTTCTTC. It yields the protein CASSEGGAGDNEQFF.

The chain is built from TRBV18 and TRBJ1-4; 8 nucleotides agree with TRBD1. The germline V gene encodes CDR1 KGHSH and CDR2 LQKENI. With 3 bases clipped from V and 3 bases from J, the junction kept 3 bases outside the gene matches. CDR3 size: 15 residues. DNA for the CDR3: TGTGCCAGCTCACCGATGGACAGGGCTAATGAAAAACTGTTTTTT. Its translation is CASSPMDRANEKLFF.

The chain is built from TRBV6-5 and TRBJ2-4; D is undetermined. Germline CDR1 reads MNHEY; CDR2 reads SVGAGI. The CDR3 extends over 15 amino acids. The V end was cut by 2 bases, the J end by 9 bases, with 17 bases between. The CDR3 DNA reads TGTGCCAGCAGTTACCCCTCCGGAGAATCAAGCATTCAGTACTTC. It yields the protein CASSYPSGESSIQYF.

A few counts support this clone. The genes are TRBV30 and TRBJ2-7, with 7 bases identical to TRBD1. The V gene end was trimmed by 3 bases and the J gene end by 12 bases; junction bases not matched to a gene: 8. The CDR3 totals 11 residues. Germline CDR1 is GTSNPN and CDR2 is SVGIG (reference sequence). In nucleotides, the CDR3 is TGTGCCTGGAGCCCGACAGGGAGAGTGTACTTC. Its translation is CAWSPTGRVYF. Variable domain in full (rest from reference TRBV30 and TRBJ2-7): SQTIHQWPATLVQPVGSPLSLECTVEGTSNPNLYWYRQAAGRGLQLLFYSVGIGQISSEVPQNLSASRPQDRQFILSSKKLLLSDSGFYLCAWSPTGRVYFGPGTRLTVT.

The genes are TRBV6-5 and TRBJ1-1; D is perhaps TRBD1 (5 bases). This CDR3 is 14 amino acids long. Germline CDR1 and CDR2: MNHEY and SVGAGI. Deletions cut 9 bases from V and 0 bases from J, with 14 bases between. Here the CDR3 reads CASQFGTVNTEAFF. Written as DNA, the CDR3 is TGTGCCAGTCAGTTTGGGACCGTGAACACTGAAGCTTTCTTT.

This chain uses TRBV7-9 with TRBJ1-2; 8 bases align to TRBD1. Trimming took 6 bases from V and 7 from J; bases not matched to a gene: 7. Germline loops: CDR1 SEHNR, CDR2 FQNEAQ (reference sequence). The length of the CDR3 is 13 residues. The CDR3 nucleotides read TGTGCCAGCAGTCTGGACAGGGTAATTGGCTACACCTTC. As protein: CASSLDRVIGYTF.

The V and J genes are TRBV18 and TRBJ2-2; possible D gene TRBD1, 6 bases. CDR1 and CDR2 (germline): KGHSH, LQKENI. V shed 0 bases and J shed 1 base, with 6 bases lying between them. This CDR3 comprises 15 residues. The CDR3, as DNA: TGTGCCAGCTCACCACCGGGACAGAACACCGGGGAGCTGTTTTTT. Amino acids: CASSPPGQNTGELFF.

This chain joins TRBV2 and TRBJ2-7; tentatively, D is TRBD2 (7 bases). Deletions cut 5 bases from V and 0 bases from J, with 14 bases between. The CDR3 consists of 15 residues. Germline assignment: CDR1 SNHLY and CDR2 FYNNEI. The CDR3 region has the DNA TGTGCCAGCAGTCGGGGGGCGATAAACTCCTACGAGCAGTACTTC. Encoded protein: CASSRGAINSYEQYF.

This clone was found once. V gene TRBV5-5 combines with J gene TRBJ1-1; D is uncertain. The germline gives CDR1 SGHKS, CDR2 YYEKEE (reference sequence). V shed 4 bases and J shed 1 base, with 8 bases lying between them. The CDR3 is 13 amino acids. The CDR3 here is CASSPRWNTEAFF. The CDR3, as DNA: TGTGCCAGCAGCCCCCGGTGGAACACTGAAGCTTTCTTT.

This chain connects TRBV18 to TRBJ1-2, with a weak D call TRBD1 (6 bases). V lost 3 bases and J lost 2, with 10 bases in between. The CDR3 extends over 14 amino acids. From germline, CDR1 is KGHSH and CDR2 LQKENI. The DNA of the CDR3 is TGTGCCAGCTCACCGGACAGATCCAACTATGGCTACACCTTC. Protein: CASSPDRSNYGYTF.

This rearrangement joins TRBV7-2 to TRBJ2-3; D possibly uses TRBD1 or TRBD2 (5 bases each). Germline V gives CDR1 SGHTA, CDR2 FQGNSA. The CDR3 totals 15 residues. V was clipped by 1 base and J by 2 bases, with 10 bases between them. CDR3 in DNA: TGTGCCAGCAGCTTAGGGGGGTTGAACACAGATACGCAGTATTTT. This gives the protein CASSLGGLNTDTQYF.

This clone has just one count. The genes are TRBV4-1 and TRBJ1-1; TRBD1 matches 9 bases. Trimming removed 4 bases from V and 6 bases from J; junction bases left unmatched: 6. The CDR3 consists of 14 residues. The germline V gene has CDR1 MGHRA and CDR2 YSYEKL. CDR3 amino acids: CASSLKTGGPEAFF. CDR3 bases: TGCGCCAGCAGCCTTAAAACAGGGGGCCCTGAAGCTTTCTTT.

The rearrangement links TRBV7-8 to TRBJ1-4; weak D call: TRBD1 (5 bases). Trimming cost V 5 bases and J 0 bases, with 13 bases left between them. The CDR3 is made up of 16 amino acids. From germline, CDR1 is SGHVS and CDR2 FQNEAQ. The CDR3 DNA is TGTGCCAGCAGCCGCGGCCAGGGTGCAACTAATGAAAAACTGTTTTTT. It codes for CASSRGQGATNEKLFF.

Concerning this clone itself: The same CDR3 arises from other DNA sequences in this sample as well. The chain combines TRBV5-1 with TRBJ1-3, with D tentatively TRBD1 (5 bases). This CDR3 comprises 14 residues. The germline V gene has CDR1 SGHRS and CDR2 YFSETQ. The V end lost 3 bases, the J end lost 0 bases, and 7 bases lay between the germline ends. The CDR3 sequence: CASSSGDSGNTIYF. DNA of the CDR3: TGCGCCAGCAGCTCGGGGGACTCTGGAAACACCATATATTTT.

The chain combines TRBV10-3 with TRBJ2-3; no clear D gene. V was shortened by 2 bases and J by 2 bases, with 2 bases between the two germline ends. This CDR3 spans 12 amino acids. Germline V gene sequence: CDR1 ENHRY, CDR2 SYGVKD. The CDR3 reads CAISEDTDTQYF. CDR3 sequence (DNA): TGTGCCATCAGTGAGGACACAGATACGCAGTATTTT.

The chain employs TRBV19 and TRBJ2-4, with 7 bases aligning to TRBD1. Per the germline V gene, CDR1 is LNHDA and CDR2 is SQIVND (reference sequence). Trimming took 4 bases from V and 2 from J; bases not matched to a gene: 5. The CDR3 is made up of 15 amino acids. CDR3 nucleotide sequence: TGTGCCAGTAGTAGGGCAGGGGGTTCCAAAAACATTCAGTACTTC. Translation gives CASSRAGGSKNIQYF.

J is TRBJ1-2 and V is TRBV7-9, with D possibly being TRBD1 (6 bases). V was cut by 10 bases and J by 1 base, with 7 bases left in between. This CDR3 is 11 amino acids long. Germline V gene lookup returns CDR1 SEHNR and CDR2 FQNEAQ (reference sequence). The CDR3 bases are TGTGCCATACAGGGTAACTATGGCTACACCTTC. Residues: CAIQGNYGYTF.

The table lists this clone with a few counts. The rearrangement joins TRBV2 to TRBJ2-7; D is ambiguous. CDR1 is SNHLY, CDR2 FYNNEI, per germline. V was pared by 7 bases and J by 5 bases, with 18 bases between. The CDR3 is 14 residues long. CDR3 amino acids: CASKKSSAPHEQYF. DNA of the CDR3: TGTGCCAGCAAAAAGAGCTCCGCTCCCCACGAGCAGTACTTC.

This chain links TRBV28 with TRBJ2-7, with TRBD2 as a possible D gene (6 bases). V lost 7 bases to trimming and J lost 4 bases, with 11 bases between them. In germline, CDR1 is MDHEN, CDR2 SYDVKM. The CDR3 contains 12 residues. The CDR3 protein is CASKEGRYEQYF. CDR3 sequence (DNA): TGTGCCAGCAAAGAGGGGAGGTACGAGCAGTACTTC.

This clone was recorded a few times. This sequence joins TRBV19 and TRBJ1-5; D is possibly TRBD1 (6 bases). The length of the CDR3 is 16 residues. Trimming took 4 bases from V and 0 from J, leaving 13 bases between them. Germline CDR1 LNHDA, CDR2 SQIVND (reference sequence). CDR3 nucleotides: TGTGCCAGTAGTAGAGGGGGACGGAATAGCAATCAGCCCCAGCATTTT. It is translated as CASSRGGRNSNQPQHF.

The V call is TRBV5-1, the J call TRBJ2-3; no firm D call. Trimming stripped 0 bases from V and 4 bases from J, with 6 bases between. The CDR3 has 13 amino acids. Per germline, CDR1 SGHRS and CDR2 YFSETQ. The DNA of the CDR3 is TGCGCCAGCAGCTTGGCGGGCCCAGATACGCAGTATTTT. Its protein is CASSLAGPDTQYF. Full variable domain (outside the CDR3, taken from reference TRBV5-1 and TRBJ2-3): KAGVTQTPRYLIKTRGQQVTLSCSPISGHRSVSWYQQTPGQGLQFLFEYFSETQRNKGNFPGRFSGRQFSNSRSEMNVSTLELGDSALYLCASSLAGPDTQYFGPGTRLTVL.

This chain joins TRBV2 and TRBJ1-5; the match to TRBD1 covers 8 bases. Germline V gene lookup returns CDR1 SNHLY and CDR2 FYNNEI. The CDR3 is 14 residues long. The J segment lost 3 bases and the V segment lost 7 bases, leaving 5 bases of the junction unmatched. The CDR3: CASKGRGLNQPQHF. As DNA, the CDR3 is TGTGCCAGCAAAGGCAGGGGGCTCAATCAGCCCCAGCATTTT.

The chain joins TRBV30 to TRBJ2-1; the match to TRBD2 covers 7 bases. The CDR3 loop spans 15 amino acids. In germline, CDR1 is GTSNPN, CDR2 SVGIG (reference sequence). V gave up 1 base and J gave up 3 bases; unmatched junction bases: 6. The CDR3 reads CAWSGAGDLYNEQFF. The CDR3 DNA follows: TGTGCCTGGAGTGGCGCGGGAGACCTCTACAATGAGCAGTTCTTC.

The CDR3, as DNA: TGCGCCAGCAGCCCAAATCTAGCGGAAACCTACGAGCAGTACTTC. Amino acid sequence: CASSPNLAETYEQYF. V is TRBV4-1 and J is TRBJ2-7, with 7 bases lining up with TRBD2. CDR1 MGHRA and CDR2 YSYEKL come from the germline V gene. Trimming removed 4 bases from V and 2 bases from J; junction bases left unmatched: 8. There are 15 residues in the CDR3.

This chain links TRBV6-5 with TRBJ1-2; TRBD1 might be the D (5 bases). V lost 3 bases to trimming and J lost 2 bases, with 7 bases between them. CDR3 size: 13 residues. Germline V CDR1 and CDR2: MNHEY, SVGAGI. The CDR3 loop reads CASSYDRNYGYTF. In DNA form, the CDR3 reads TGTGCCAGCAGTTATGACAGAAACTATGGCTACACCTTC.

V usage is TRBV5-6 and J usage is TRBJ2-1, with 9 positions matching TRBD2. CDR3 size: 19 residues. Germline V gene sequence: CDR1 SGHDT, CDR2 YYEEEE. The V gene end was trimmed by 4 bases and the J gene end by 2 bases; junction bases not matched to a gene: 16. The CDR3 sequence: CASSAPGGTPSGTYNEQFF. The DNA of the CDR3 is TGTGCCAGCAGCGCACCTGGGGGAACGCCTAGCGGGACCTACAATGAGCAGTTCTTC.

This chain connects TRBV29-1 to TRBJ1-1; 12 nucleotides match TRBD1. Trimming cost V 6 bases and J 1 base; bases outside gene matches: 6. From germline, CDR1 is SQVTM and CDR2 ANQGSEA. CDR3 length: 15 residues. CDR3 region: CSVAGTGGQNTEAFF. The CDR3 region has the DNA TGCAGCGTCGCCGGGACAGGGGGCCAGAACACTGAAGCTTTCTTT.

The V gene is TRBV25-1, the J gene TRBJ1-1; D not certain. The germline CDR1 and CDR2 sequences are MGHDK and SYGVNS. The CDR3 consists of 13 residues. V was shortened by 7 bases and J by 2 bases, with 11 bases between the two germline ends. The CDR3 DNA reads as TGTGCCAGCAAGGGCCCAGGAAACACTGAAGCTTTCTTT. Protein product: CASKGPGNTEAFF.

In nucleotides, the CDR3 is TGTGCCAGCAGCTTAGGAGCGGGAGGGCCTAACGAGCAGTACTTC. It is translated as CASSLGAGGPNEQYF. The chain recombines TRBV11-2 with TRBJ2-7, with 10 bases matching TRBD2. Germline CDR1 reads SGHAT; CDR2 reads FQNNGV. The CDR3 has 15 amino acids. J gave up 5 bases and V 1 base, and 5 bases lay outside the gene matches.

The chain links TRBV5-1 to TRBJ2-7; 14 bases are shared with TRBD2. After removal of 3 bases from V and 4 bases from J, the junction contained 9 bases not matched to a gene. Germline V gene sequence: CDR1 SGHRS, CDR2 YFSETQ. This CDR3 is built from 17 residues. The CDR3: CASSWGRTSGRPYEQYF. In nucleotides, the CDR3 is TGCGCCAGCAGCTGGGGGCGGACTAGCGGGAGGCCTTACGAGCAGTACTTC.

This clone qualifies as medium-sized (0.01 to 0.1%). The chain has TRBV2 and TRBJ2-7, with 10 bases lining up with TRBD2. Germline V gene sequence: CDR1 SNHLY, CDR2 FYNNEI. The CDR3 runs 14 residues. Trimming removed 6 bases from V and 4 bases from J; junction bases left unmatched: 6. CDR3 in amino acids: CASRGAGGSYEQYF. DNA for the CDR3: TGTGCCAGCAGGGGAGCGGGAGGGTCGTACGAGCAGTACTTC.